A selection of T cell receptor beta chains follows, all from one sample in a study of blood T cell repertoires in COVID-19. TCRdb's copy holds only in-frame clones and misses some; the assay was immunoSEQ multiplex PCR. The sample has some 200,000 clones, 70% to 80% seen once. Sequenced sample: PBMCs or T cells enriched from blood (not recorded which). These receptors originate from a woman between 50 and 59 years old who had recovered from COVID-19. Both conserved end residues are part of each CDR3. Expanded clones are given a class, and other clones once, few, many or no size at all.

CDR3 protein: CASRRRTSGYTAGYYEQYF
clone size: once
V gene: TRBV28
J gene: TRBJ2-7

CDR3 protein: CATRTSMNTEAFF
clone size: once
V gene: TRBV11-2
J gene: TRBJ1-1

CDR3 protein: CASSPPSGSKNIQYF
clone size: .
V gene: TRBV18
J gene: TRBJ2-4

CDR3 protein: CASSQGSVETQYF
clone size: .
V gene: TRBV6-2/TRBV6-3
J gene: TRBJ2-5

CDR3 protein: CASSYTRSVSGANVLTF
clone size: many
V gene: TRBV7-9
J gene: TRBJ2-6

CDR3 protein: CASSLGQLTEAFF
clone size: .
V gene: TRBV11-3
J gene: TRBJ1-1

CDR3 protein: CASAMAGKTDTQYF
clone size: .
V gene: TRBV28
J gene: TRBJ2-3

CDR3 protein: CASSPGTSGNEQYF
clone size: .
V gene: TRBV19
J gene: TRBJ2-7

CDR3 protein: CATSDASGSISGYTF
clone size: .
V gene: TRBV24-1
J gene: TRBJ1-2

CDR3 protein: CASSATTGRFSNEQFF
clone size: .
V gene: TRBV5-1
J gene: TRBJ2-1

CDR3 protein: CATAGSTDTQYF
clone size: few
V gene: TRBV19
J gene: TRBJ2-3

CDR3 protein: CASGLGDTTNTGELFF
clone size: .
V gene: TRBV5-1
J gene: TRBJ2-2

CDR3 protein: CASSPQGQGPTEAFF
clone size: .
V gene: TRBV9
J gene: TRBJ1-1

CDR3 protein: CASSLLETQYF
clone size: .
V gene: TRBV3-1/TRBV3-2
J gene: TRBJ2-5

CDR3 protein: CASSPRGRQGGNQPQHF
clone size: few
V gene: TRBV18
J gene: TRBJ1-5

CDR3 protein: CASSPWTVTFNEKLFF
clone size: .
V gene: TRBV5-8
J gene: TRBJ1-4

CDR3 protein: CSVRQSGNLYNEQFF
clone size: .
V gene: TRBV29-1
J gene: TRBJ2-1

CDR3 protein: CASSQGDGRGTSTDTQYF
clone size: many
V gene: TRBV4-1
J gene: TRBJ2-3

CDR3 protein: CASSIGRGRGGSNQPQHF
clone size: .
V gene: TRBV19
J gene: TRBJ1-5

CDR3 protein: CAWSVNVNTGELFF
clone size: few
V gene: TRBV30
J gene: TRBJ2-2

CDR3 protein: CASSLDLSDRKYF
clone size: .
V gene: TRBV11-1
J gene: TRBJ2-7

CDR3 protein: CAISDLQGTFF
clone size: .
V gene: TRBV10-3
J gene: TRBJ2-1

CDR3 protein: CASSLEPVGQGANEQYF
clone size: .
V gene: TRBV5-1
J gene: TRBJ2-7

CDR3 protein: CASSLGLDNEQFF
clone size: .
V gene: TRBV5-6
J gene: TRBJ2-1

CDR3 protein: CASSQDAAPYEQYF
clone size: few
V gene: TRBV4-2
J gene: TRBJ2-7

CDR3 protein: CATSDPGQGASQPQHF
clone size: .
V gene: TRBV24-1
J gene: TRBJ1-5

CDR3 protein: CASRFPGQGNYGYTF
clone size: .
V gene: TRBV6-6
J gene: TRBJ1-2

CDR3 protein: CASSGGTGGSVVHEQYF
clone size: .
V gene: TRBV5-1
J gene: TRBJ2-7

CDR3 protein: CASSQAPLRGYTF
clone size: .
V gene: TRBV11-2
J gene: TRBJ1-2

CDR3 protein: CASSPTGVYWEQFF
clone size: .
V gene: TRBV7-9
J gene: TRBJ2-1

CDR3 protein: CASSDSRPIDRVPNTEAFF
clone size: .
V gene: TRBV6-4
J gene: TRBJ1-1

CDR3 protein: CSASRRQGTNEKLFF
clone size: .
V gene: TRBV20-1
J gene: TRBJ1-4

CDR3 protein: CASSFGLPSLGAYEQYF
clone size: .
V gene: TRBV28
J gene: TRBJ2-7

CDR3 protein: CAWSDGQGSYGYTF
clone size: .
V gene: TRBV30
J gene: TRBJ1-2

CDR3 protein: CASSQPNARHRGHGYTF
clone size: .
V gene: TRBV3-1/TRBV3-2
J gene: TRBJ1-2

CDR3 protein: CASSLESRHEQYF
clone size: .
V gene: TRBV5-4
J gene: TRBJ2-7

CDR3 protein: CASSQGGEQPQHF
clone size: .
V gene: TRBV18
J gene: TRBJ1-5

CDR3 protein: CASSAGQRTQYF
clone size: .
V gene: TRBV2
J gene: TRBJ2-5